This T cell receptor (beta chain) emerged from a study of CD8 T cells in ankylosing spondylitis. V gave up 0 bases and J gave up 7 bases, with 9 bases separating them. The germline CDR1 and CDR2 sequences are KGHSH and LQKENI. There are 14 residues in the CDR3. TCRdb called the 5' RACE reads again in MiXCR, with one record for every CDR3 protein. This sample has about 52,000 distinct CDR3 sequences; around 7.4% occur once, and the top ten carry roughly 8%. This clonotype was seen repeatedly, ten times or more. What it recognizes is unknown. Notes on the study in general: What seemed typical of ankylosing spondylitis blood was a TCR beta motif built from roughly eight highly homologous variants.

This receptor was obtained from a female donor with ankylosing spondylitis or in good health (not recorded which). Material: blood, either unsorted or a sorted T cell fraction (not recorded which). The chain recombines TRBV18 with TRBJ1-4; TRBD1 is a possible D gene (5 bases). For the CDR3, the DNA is TGTGCCAGCTCACCACCCGACAGTCCTGAAAAACTGTTTTTT. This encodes CASSPPDSPEKLFF.